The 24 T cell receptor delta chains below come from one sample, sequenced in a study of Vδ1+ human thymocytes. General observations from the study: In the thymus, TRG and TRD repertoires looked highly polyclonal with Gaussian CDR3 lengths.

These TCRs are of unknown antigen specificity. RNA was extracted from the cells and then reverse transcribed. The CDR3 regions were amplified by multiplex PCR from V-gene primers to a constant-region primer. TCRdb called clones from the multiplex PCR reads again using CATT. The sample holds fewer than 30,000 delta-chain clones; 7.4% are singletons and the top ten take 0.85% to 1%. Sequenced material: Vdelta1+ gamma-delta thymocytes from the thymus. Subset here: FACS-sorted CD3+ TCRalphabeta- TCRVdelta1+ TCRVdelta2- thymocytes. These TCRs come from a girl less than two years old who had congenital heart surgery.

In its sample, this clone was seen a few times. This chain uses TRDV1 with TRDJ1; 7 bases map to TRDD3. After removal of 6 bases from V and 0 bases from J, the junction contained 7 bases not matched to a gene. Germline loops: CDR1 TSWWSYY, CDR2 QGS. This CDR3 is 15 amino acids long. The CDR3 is CALGNSGGYTDKLIF. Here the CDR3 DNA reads TGTGCTCTTGGAAACTCCGGGGGATACACCGATAAACTCATCTTT.

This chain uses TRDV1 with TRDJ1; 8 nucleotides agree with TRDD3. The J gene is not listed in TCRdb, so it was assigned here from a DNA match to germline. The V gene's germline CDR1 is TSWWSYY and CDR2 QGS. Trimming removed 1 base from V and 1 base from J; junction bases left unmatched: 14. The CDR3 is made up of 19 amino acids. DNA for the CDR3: TGTGCTCTTGGGGAACCAGGTTTGGGTACTGGGGGGGGCACCGATAAACTCATCTTT. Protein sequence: CALGEPGLGTGGGTDKLIF.

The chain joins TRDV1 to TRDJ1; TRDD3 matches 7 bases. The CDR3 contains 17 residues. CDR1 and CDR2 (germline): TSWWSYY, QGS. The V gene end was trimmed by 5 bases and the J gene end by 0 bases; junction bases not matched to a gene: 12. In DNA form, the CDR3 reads TGTGCTCTTGGGAACCCCCCTTGCGGGGGATACACCGATAAACTCATCTTT. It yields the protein CALGNPPCGGYTDKLIF.

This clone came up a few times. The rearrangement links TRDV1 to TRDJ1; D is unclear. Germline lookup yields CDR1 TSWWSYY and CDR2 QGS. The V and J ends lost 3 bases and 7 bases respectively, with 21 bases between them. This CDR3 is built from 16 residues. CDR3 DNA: TGTGCTCTTGGGGAGCAGTTGTCGAGCCACTCCGCTAAACTCATCTTT. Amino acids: CALGEQLSSHSAKLIF.

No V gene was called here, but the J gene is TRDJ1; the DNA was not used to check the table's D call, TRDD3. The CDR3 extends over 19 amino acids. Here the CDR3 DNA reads TGTGCTCTTGGGGAACCCCGCCGGTATACCCCAGTGGACGGCGATAAACTCATCTTT. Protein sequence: CALGEPRRYTPVDGDKLIF.

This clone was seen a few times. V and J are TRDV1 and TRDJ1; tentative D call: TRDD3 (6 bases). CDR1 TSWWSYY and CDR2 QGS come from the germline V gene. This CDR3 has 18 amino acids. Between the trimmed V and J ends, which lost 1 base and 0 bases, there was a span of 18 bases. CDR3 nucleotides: TGTGCTCTTGGGGAACGCAGGCCTTCGTGGGGGTACACCGATAAACTCATCTTT. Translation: CALGERRPSWGYTDKLIF.

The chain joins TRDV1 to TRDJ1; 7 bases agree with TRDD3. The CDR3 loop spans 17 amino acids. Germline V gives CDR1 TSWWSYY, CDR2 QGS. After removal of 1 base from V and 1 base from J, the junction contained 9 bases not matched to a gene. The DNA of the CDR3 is TGTGCTCTTGGGGAACCCTACGGGGGATCGCGCACCGATAAACTCATCTTT. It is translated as CALGEPYGGSRTDKLIF.

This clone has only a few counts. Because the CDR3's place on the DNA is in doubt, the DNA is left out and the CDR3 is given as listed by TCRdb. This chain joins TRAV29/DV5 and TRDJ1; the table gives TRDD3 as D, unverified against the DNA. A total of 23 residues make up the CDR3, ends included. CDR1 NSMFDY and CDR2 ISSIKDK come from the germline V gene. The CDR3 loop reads CSVLLCSKRGAPKGLGYTDKLIF.

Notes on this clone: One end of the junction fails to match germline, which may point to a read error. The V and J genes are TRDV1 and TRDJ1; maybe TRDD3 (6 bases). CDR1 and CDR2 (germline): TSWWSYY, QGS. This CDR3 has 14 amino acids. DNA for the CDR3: TGTGCTCCTGGGGAACGGCAGTACACCGATAAACTCATCTTT. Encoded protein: CAPGERQYTDKLIF.

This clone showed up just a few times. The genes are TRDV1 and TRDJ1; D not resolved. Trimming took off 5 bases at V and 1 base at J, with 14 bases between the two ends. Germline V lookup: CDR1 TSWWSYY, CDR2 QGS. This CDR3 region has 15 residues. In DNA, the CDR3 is TGTGCTCTTGGGCCTCTATTTCCCCCCACCGATAAACTCATCTTT. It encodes CALGPLFPPTDKLIF.

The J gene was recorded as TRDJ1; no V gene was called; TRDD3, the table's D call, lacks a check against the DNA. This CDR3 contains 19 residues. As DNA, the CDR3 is TGTGCTCTTGGGGAACTTATCCCTATCCCGCTCGGCCCGACCGATAAACTCATCTTT. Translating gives CALGELIPIPLGPTDKLIF.

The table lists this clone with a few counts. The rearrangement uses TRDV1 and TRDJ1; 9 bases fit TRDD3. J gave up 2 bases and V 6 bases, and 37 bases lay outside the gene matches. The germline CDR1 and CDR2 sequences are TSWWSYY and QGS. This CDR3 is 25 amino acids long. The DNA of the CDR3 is TGTGCTCTTGGTGGCAAGGGGCCTCCTACTACTTTTACTGGGGGAGCTCCCCCCCTAACCGATAAACTCATCTTT. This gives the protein CALGGKGPPTTFTGGAPPLTDKLIF.

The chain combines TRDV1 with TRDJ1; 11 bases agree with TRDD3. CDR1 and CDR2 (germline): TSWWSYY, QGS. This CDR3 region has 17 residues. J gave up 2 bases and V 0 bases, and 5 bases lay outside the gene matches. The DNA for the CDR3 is TGTGCTCTTGGGGAACTCCTGTACTGGGGGATAACCGATAAACTCATCTTT. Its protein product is CALGELLYWGITDKLIF.

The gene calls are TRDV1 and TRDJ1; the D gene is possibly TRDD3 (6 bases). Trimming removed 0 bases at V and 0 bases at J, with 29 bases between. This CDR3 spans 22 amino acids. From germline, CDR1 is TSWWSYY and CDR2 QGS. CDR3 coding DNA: TGTGCTCTTGGGGAACTGACGTTGGTTTTTTGGGGGCCCAGCCCAGACACCGATAAACTCATCTTT. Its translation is CALGELTLVFWGPSPDTDKLIF.

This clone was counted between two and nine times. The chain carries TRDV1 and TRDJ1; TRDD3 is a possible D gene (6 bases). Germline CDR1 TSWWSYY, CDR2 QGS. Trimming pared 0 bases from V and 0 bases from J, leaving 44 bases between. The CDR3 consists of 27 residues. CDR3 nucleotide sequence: TGTGCTCTTGGGGAACTAGTGATTCCTCCCCCTCATACGGGGATGCACCATTTACCCCAGTACACCGATAAACTCATCTTT. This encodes CALGELVIPPPHTGMHHLPQYTDKLIF.

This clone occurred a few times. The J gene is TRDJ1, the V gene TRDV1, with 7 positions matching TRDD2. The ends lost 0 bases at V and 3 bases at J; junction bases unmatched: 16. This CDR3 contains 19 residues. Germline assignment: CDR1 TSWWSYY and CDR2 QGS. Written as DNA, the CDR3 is TGTGCTCTTGGGGAACTCTCCTTCCTGGGTCATACTGAGTCCGATAAACTCATCTTT. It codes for CALGELSFLGHTESDKLIF.

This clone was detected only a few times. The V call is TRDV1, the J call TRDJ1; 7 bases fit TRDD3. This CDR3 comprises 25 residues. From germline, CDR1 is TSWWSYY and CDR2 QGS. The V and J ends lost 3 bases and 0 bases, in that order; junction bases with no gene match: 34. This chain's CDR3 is CALGDPHRGLRGEDWGPLYTDKLIF. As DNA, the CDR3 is TGTGCTCTTGGGGACCCCCACCGAGGACTCCGGGGGGAAGACTGGGGACCCCTGTACACCGATAAACTCATCTTT.

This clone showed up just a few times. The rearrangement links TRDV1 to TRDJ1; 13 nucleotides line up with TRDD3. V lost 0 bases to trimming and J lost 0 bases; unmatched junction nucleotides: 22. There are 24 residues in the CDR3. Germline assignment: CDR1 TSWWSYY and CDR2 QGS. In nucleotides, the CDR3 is TGTGCTCTTGGGGAACTGAGTTCCCCGACTAGGCGAGTACTGGGGGATACGTACACCGATAAACTCATCTTT. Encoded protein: CALGELSSPTRRVLGDTYTDKLIF.

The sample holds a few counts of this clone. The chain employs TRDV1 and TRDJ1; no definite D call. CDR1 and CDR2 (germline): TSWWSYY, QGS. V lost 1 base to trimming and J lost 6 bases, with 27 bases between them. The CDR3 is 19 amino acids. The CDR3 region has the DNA TGTGCTCTTGGGGAACAGCCGATCCTTATTCAGCTCGGATTGAATAAACTCATCTTT. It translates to CALGEQPILIQLGLNKLIF.

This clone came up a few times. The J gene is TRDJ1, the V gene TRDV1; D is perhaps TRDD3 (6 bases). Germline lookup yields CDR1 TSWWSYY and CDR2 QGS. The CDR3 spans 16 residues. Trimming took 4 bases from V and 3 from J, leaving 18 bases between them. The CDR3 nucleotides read TGTGCTCTTGGGGGGGAATCTACTGGGATTTCCGATAAACTCATCTTT. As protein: CALGGESTGISDKLIF.

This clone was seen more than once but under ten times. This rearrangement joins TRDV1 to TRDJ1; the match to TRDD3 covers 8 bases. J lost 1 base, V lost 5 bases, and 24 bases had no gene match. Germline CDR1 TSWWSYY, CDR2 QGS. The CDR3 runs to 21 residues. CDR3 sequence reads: CALGSPRGSCGGGSRTDKLIF. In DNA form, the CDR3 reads TGTGCTCTTGGGTCCCCTAGAGGTTCCTGCGGTGGGGGATCACGCACCGATAAACTCATCTTT.

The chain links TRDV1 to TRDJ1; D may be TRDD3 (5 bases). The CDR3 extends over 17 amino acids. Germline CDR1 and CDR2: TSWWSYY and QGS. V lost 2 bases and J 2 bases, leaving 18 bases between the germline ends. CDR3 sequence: CALGEVKGGLLTDKLIF. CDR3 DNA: TGTGCTCTTGGGGAAGTCAAAGGGGGCCTATTGACCGATAAACTCATCTTT.

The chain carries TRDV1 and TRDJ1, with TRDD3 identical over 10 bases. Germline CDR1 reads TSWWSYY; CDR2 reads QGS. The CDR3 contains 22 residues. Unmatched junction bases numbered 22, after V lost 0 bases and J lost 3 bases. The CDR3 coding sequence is TGTGCTCTTGGGGAACTCACGGGATTCCCCGGGGGATACGCGACGAGGTCCGATAAACTCATCTTT. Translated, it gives CALGELTGFPGGYATRSDKLIF.

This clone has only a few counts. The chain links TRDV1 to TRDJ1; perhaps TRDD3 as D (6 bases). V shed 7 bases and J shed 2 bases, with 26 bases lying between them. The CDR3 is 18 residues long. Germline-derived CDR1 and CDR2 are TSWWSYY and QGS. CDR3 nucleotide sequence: TGTGCTCTTGAGCAGCCACTGGGTCACATTGCTCTTACCGATAAACTCATCTTT. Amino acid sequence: CALEQPLGHIALTDKLIF.